These 7 T cell receptor beta chains came from one sample sequenced in a study of radiotherapy plus CTLA-4 blockade in lung cancer (dated 2018 in TCRdb). Library method: the immunoSEQ multiplex PCR assay. What TCRdb holds here is the immuneACCESS table cut down to in-frame rearrangements. Part of the clones is not present; checked against another copy, under half of the missing clones reflect an unresolved V gene, and the others are unexplained. Recorded for this sample are tens of thousands of clones; less than 75% of them occurred a single time. Approximately 4% of the sample belongs to the ten largest clones. The input for sequencing was peripheral blood, taken from a patient treated with radiotherapy plus ipilimumab. The receptors were sampled from a human donor with non-small cell lung cancer who had stable disease on radiotherapy plus ipilimumab.

With regard to this clone: A junction boundary mismatches the germline segment, possibly from a read error. The chain uses TRBV7-7 and TRBJ1-1, with TRBD1 as a possible D gene (6 bases). Per germline, CDR1 SSHAT and CDR2 FNYEAQ (reference sequence). This CDR3 contains 13 residues. CDR3 sequence: CASSADRHTEAFF. The CDR3 DNA sequence: TGTGCTAGCAGCGCGGACAGACACACTGAAGCTTTCTTT.

This clone appeared a few times. The chain joins TRBV5-1 to TRBJ2-7; D call uncertain. The CDR3 runs 15 residues. The ends were cut back, 0 bases at V and 0 bases at J, with 10 bases in the middle. Germline V gene lookup returns CDR1 SGHRS and CDR2 YFSETQ. In DNA form, the CDR3 reads TGCGCCAGCAGCTTGGGAAATACCCGCTCCTACGAGCAGTACTTC. Translating it yields CASSLGNTRSYEQYF.

V usage is TRBV6-6 and J usage is TRBJ1-3; no firm D call. The CDR3 is made up of 14 amino acids. From germline, CDR1 is MNHNY and CDR2 SVGAGI (reference sequence). The V end lost 5 bases, the J end lost 0 bases, and 8 bases lay between the germline ends. The CDR3 nucleotides read TGTGCCAGCAGTGAGACGCCCTCTGGAAACACCATATATTTT. Its protein product is CASSETPSGNTIYF.

The rearrangement uses TRBV11-3 and TRBJ2-5, with D perhaps TRBD2 (5 bases). The ends were cut back, 1 base at V and 5 bases at J, with 14 bases in the middle. Germline CDR1 is SGHNT and CDR2 is YENEEA. The CDR3 is made up of 15 amino acids. The CDR3 loop is CASSLGRGIGETQYF. CDR3 sequence (DNA): TGTGCCAGCAGCTTAGGTCGGGGTATCGGGGAGACCCAGTACTTC.

V is TRBV6-1 and J is TRBJ2-7, with 12 bases identical to TRBD1. CDR3 length: 13 amino acids. Germline trimming cut 6 bases from V and 5 bases from J; bases unmatched to any gene: 2. CDR1 MNHNS and CDR2 SASEGT come from the germline V gene. The CDR3 loop reads CASRGTGGDEQYF. CDR3 in DNA: TGTGCCAGCAGAGGGACAGGGGGCGACGAGCAGTACTTC.

The rearrangement links TRBV18 to TRBJ2-1; 10 nucleotides line up with TRBD2. With V trimmed by 3 bases and J by 1 base, 0 bases remained unmatched. Per the germline V gene, CDR1 is KGHSH and CDR2 is LQKENI. This CDR3 has 15 amino acids. The CDR3 sequence: CASSPSGRSYNEQFF. In DNA form, the CDR3 reads TGTGCCAGCTCACCTAGCGGGAGGTCCTACAATGAGCAGTTCTTC. The variable domain in full, completed from reference TRBV18 and TRBJ2-1, reads NAGVMQNPRHLVRRRGQEARLRCSPMKGHSHVYWYRQLPEEGLKFMVYLQKENIIDESGMPKERFSAEFPKEGPSILRIQQVVRGDSAAYFCASSPSGRSYNEQFFGPGTRLTVL.

This chain uses TRBV11-3 with TRBJ1-2; possibly TRBD1 for D (6 bases). CDR1 is SGHNT, CDR2 YENEEA, per germline. V was trimmed by 5 bases and J by 4 bases, leaving 23 bases between them. This CDR3 contains 17 residues. Here the CDR3 DNA reads TGTGCCAGCAGCCGGAGGGGTCAGGGGCGGGAGAGCTATGGCTACACCTTC. Residues: CASSRRGQGRESYGYTF.